This T cell receptor beta chain was found in a study of blood T cell repertoires in COVID-19. Germline-derived CDR1 and CDR2 are ENHRY and SYGVKD. V shed 7 bases, J shed 10 bases, and the junction held 11 bases outside the gene matches. The CDR3 runs to 15 residues. The authors' processing: Counts of nucleated cells, estimated from reference gene primer amplification, were obtained. This table comes from immunoSEQ multiplex PCR, and its TCRdb copy is limited to in-frame clones, with some not included. That table gives V, J and clone size, and the DNA gave D and trimming. This sample has just over 150,000 clones; 80% to 90% occur once, and the top ten carry around 14%.

The TCR originated in a woman between 40 and 50 years old with acute or convalescent COVID-19. The sequencing sample was made of peripheral blood. The rearrangement uses TRBV10-3 and TRBJ2-1; the match to TRBD1 covers 12 bases. This CDR3 reads CAIMSGTGGSLEQFF. The CDR3 DNA reads TGTGCCATCATGTCCGGGACAGGGGGCTCGTTAGAGCAGTTCTTC.